This T cell receptor (beta chain) was profiled in a study of spatial heterogeneity in lung cancer. Study information: There were, on average, more than ten raw-read appearances for each unique TCR and UMI combination. Notes on the study in general: TCRs found ubiquitously expanded in tumor appeared in blood more at resection than at follow-up.

Each TCR cDNA molecule carried a unique molecular identifier. TCRdb analysed the 5' RACE reads with MiXCR anew, one entry per CDR3 protein. The sample has 110,000 or so distinct CDR3 sequences, 10% to 14% seen once; the top ten hold approximately 24%. This clonotype was observed many times. What it binds is not known. Time point given: blood at routine non-recurrence follow-up after resection. Whole RNA was taken from tumor, nontumor lung or frozen PBMC; it was then sequenced unsorted. The sample was PBMCs, taken at follow-up. This receptor was identified in a female donor with early-stage non-small cell lung cancer.

The CDR3 coding sequence is TGTGCCAGCAGTTTATGGGGGTCAACAGATACGCAGTATTTT. Amino acid sequence: CASSLWGSTDTQYF. The chain joins TRBV12-3 or TRBV12-4 to TRBJ2-3; D may be TRBD1 or TRBD2 (5 bases each). The CDR3 extends over 14 amino acids. The V and J ends lost 2 bases and 3 bases respectively, with 9 bases between them.